This T cell receptor (beta chain) came from a study of T cell changes during pregnancy in multiple sclerosis. Using immunoSEQ multiplex PCR, the repertoire was profiled, and TCRdb retains in-frame clones only, with some absent. The sample consists of roughly 40,000 clones, approximately 92% of them appearing once. Germline CDR1 reads SGHDN; CDR2 reads FVKESK. Trimming took 2 bases from V and 0 from J, leaving 5 bases between them. The CDR3 is 14 amino acids. The receptor was isolated from a female donor with multiple sclerosis, enrolled in a pregnancy study. The starting material was CD4+ T cells from peripheral blood mononuclear cells, obtained in the first trimester of pregnancy. This chain uses TRBV14 with TRBJ2-1; the D is unclear. DNA for the CDR3: TGTGCCAGCAGCCAAAGGAGCTCCTACAATGAGCAGTTCTTC. Amino acid sequence: CASSQRSSYNEQFF.